This T cell receptor beta chain is drawn from a study of CD8 T cells in ankylosing spondylitis. TCRdb ran MiXCR on the 5' RACE reads and lists one entry per CDR3 protein. The table has some 270,000 distinct CDR3 sequences, 15% to 20% seen once. Per the germline V gene, CDR1 is MGHRA and CDR2 is YSYEKL. The CDR3 sequence is 13 residues long. Between the trimmed V and J ends, which lost 3 bases and 5 bases, there was a span of 10 bases. This clonotype was seen a single time. This chain uses TRBV4-1 with TRBJ2-5, with a possible D match to TRBD1 (6 bases). This clonotype was obtained from a male donor with ankylosing spondylitis or in good health (not recorded which). The specimen was blood, either unsorted or a sorted T cell fraction (not recorded which). The CDR3: CASSQGAEETQYF. CDR3 nucleotide sequence: TGCGCCAGCAGCCAGGGGGCGGAGGAGACCCAGTACTTC.